Following are 29 T cell receptor beta chains from one sample sequenced in a study of blood T cell repertoires in COVID-19. Using immunoSEQ multiplex PCR, the repertoire was profiled, and TCRdb retains in-frame clones only, with some absent. The sample records tens of thousands of clones, 80% to 90% being singletons. Sequenced sample: peripheral blood. The receptors were gathered from a man aged 60 to 69 in a cohort sampled during active COVID-19.

A word on this clone: An end of the junction differs from the germline gene, which may be a read error. The chain recombines TRBV7-2 with TRBJ2-7; D remains unclear. The CDR3 is made up of 13 amino acids. The V gene's germline CDR1 is SGHTA and CDR2 FQGNSA. CDR3 nucleotide sequence: TGTGCCAGCAGCTTACGAAATACCAGAGAAGCGCACTTC. Its translation is CASSLRNTREAHF.

The chain uses TRBV5-1 and TRBJ2-5, with D maybe TRBD2 (5 bases). V dropped 2 bases and J dropped 5 bases, with 10 bases sitting between them. Germline assignment: CDR1 SGHRS and CDR2 YFSETQ. The CDR3 runs to 13 residues. CDR3 amino acids: CASSLRAGETQYF. The CDR3 DNA follows: TGCGCCAGCAGCTTACGCGCGGGTGAGACCCAGTACTTC.

The V call is TRBV19, the J call TRBJ2-3; 10 positions match TRBD2. Germline CDR1 LNHDA, CDR2 SQIVND (reference sequence). J gave up 3 bases and V 1 base, and 1 base lay outside the gene matches. CDR3 length: 15 residues. The CDR3 spells CASSIVGLATDTQYF. The CDR3 region has the DNA TGTGCCAGTAGTATAGTGGGACTAGCGACAGATACGCAGTATTTT.

The genes are TRBV5-1 and TRBJ1-1; D is possibly TRBD1 (5 bases). Germline V gives CDR1 SGHRS, CDR2 YFSETQ. The CDR3 runs 14 residues. V lost 0 bases to trimming and J lost 1 base, with 7 bases between them. The CDR3 protein is CASSLVQENTEAFF. CDR3 nucleotides: TGCGCCAGCAGCTTGGTACAGGAGAACACTGAAGCTTTCTTT.

The V gene is TRBV11-3, the J gene TRBJ2-1, with a tentative D call TRBD1 (5 bases). Germline V gene data show CDR1 as SGHNT and CDR2 as YENEEA. The CDR3 has 20 residues. The V end was cut by 5 bases, the J end by 2 bases, with 28 bases between. The CDR3 DNA is TGTGCCAGCAGCGGCCTCGTGGACATCCAACCCCAGAGTCCCTACAATGAGCAGTTCTTC. Amino acid sequence: CASSGLVDIQPQSPYNEQFF.

This clone was counted only a few times. The V call is TRBV4-3, the J call TRBJ2-3; TRBD2 matches 9 bases. Germline CDR1 is LGHNA and CDR2 is YSLEER. CDR3 size: 17 residues. The trim removed 0 bases at V and 3 bases at J, leaving 7 bases unmatched. The CDR3 protein is CASSQDRGLAGTDTQYF. CDR3 in DNA: TGCGCCAGCAGCCAAGATCGGGGGCTAGCGGGAACAGATACGCAGTATTTT.

This chain connects TRBV6-1 to TRBJ2-3, with D possibly being TRBD1 (5 bases). The CDR3 is 16 amino acids. V was clipped by 2 bases and J by 5 bases, with 17 bases between them. Germline V gene sequence: CDR1 MNHNS, CDR2 SASEGT. For the CDR3, the DNA is TGTGCCAGCAGTGAAAGGCGACAGCCTGAAGTAGATACGCAGTATTTT. Its protein product is CASSERRQPEVDTQYF.

The chain joins TRBV13 to TRBJ1-5, with 7 bases lining up with TRBD1. The CDR3 has 16 residues. Trimming at V came to 2 bases and at J to 2 bases, leaving 6 bases not matched to a gene. Germline V gene data show CDR1 as PRHDT and CDR2 as FYEKMQ (reference sequence). The CDR3, as DNA: TGTGCCAGCAGCTTACAGTCAGGGGGAGGCAATCAGCCCCAGCATTTT. It specifies CASSLQSGGGNQPQHF.

The genes are TRBV29-1 and TRBJ2-7, with 9 bases that match TRBD1. The CDR3 extends over 14 amino acids. V shed 4 bases, J shed 6 bases, and the junction held 10 bases outside the gene matches. Looked up from germline, CDR1 is SQVTM and CDR2 is ANQGSEA. CDR3 amino acids: CSVGGGQGTLEQYF. As DNA, the CDR3 is TGCAGCGTTGGGGGAGGACAGGGGACCCTCGAGCAGTACTTC.

The rearrangement links TRBV2 to TRBJ2-1; D is uncertain. From germline, CDR1 is SNHLY and CDR2 FYNNEI. CDR3 size: 12 residues. Deletions cut 10 bases from V and 2 bases from J, with 9 bases between. CDR3: CATQAPYNEQFF. The CDR3 DNA follows: TGTGCCACTCAGGCTCCCTACAATGAGCAGTTCTTC.

This chain connects TRBV24-1 to TRBJ1-4; 9 nucleotides agree with TRBD1. The CDR3 covers 15 residues. Germline lookup yields CDR1 KGHDR and CDR2 SFDVKD. The ends lost 4 bases at V and 8 bases at J; junction bases unmatched: 7. CDR3 sequence: CATSDPGTGPEKLFF. CDR3 nucleotide sequence: TGTGCCACCAGTGACCCCGGGACAGGGCCCGAAAAACTGTTTTTT.

This clone appeared once. The J gene is TRBJ1-2, the V gene TRBV19; D is undetermined. This CDR3 comprises 14 residues. V dropped 6 bases and J dropped 4 bases, with 15 bases sitting between them. The germline V gene has CDR1 LNHDA and CDR2 SQIVND (reference sequence). The CDR3 protein is CASRNQAVGYGYTF. The CDR3 DNA reads TGTGCCAGTAGGAATCAGGCCGTCGGCTATGGCTACACCTTC.

The chain employs TRBV19 and TRBJ2-5, with 7 bases lining up with TRBD2. V shed 7 bases and J 5 bases; nucleotides not matched to a gene: 10. CDR1 and CDR2 (germline): LNHDA, SQIVND (reference sequence). This CDR3 is 14 amino acids long. The CDR3 nucleotides read TGTGCCAGTACCTCAATTTGGGGAGGGGAGACCCAGTACTTC. Translating it yields CASTSIWGGETQYF.

This clone occurred a few times. The chain's CDR3 is CASSLSGGPYEQYF. In nucleotides, the CDR3 is TGTGCCAGCAGTTTATCAGGGGGACCCTACGAGCAGTACTTC. The chain couples TRBV27 to TRBJ2-7; D possibly corresponds to TRBD1 (6 bases). V gave up 0 bases and J gave up 2 bases, with 8 bases separating them. There are 14 residues in the CDR3. Per germline, CDR1 MNHEY and CDR2 SMNVEV (reference sequence).

The chain has TRBV2 and TRBJ2-1, with D tentatively TRBD2 (5 bases). Per the germline V gene, CDR1 is SNHLY and CDR2 is FYNNEI. CDR3 length: 13 amino acids. V shed 4 bases and J shed 9 bases, with 13 bases lying between them. The CDR3: CASSAPADREQFF. The CDR3 DNA sequence: TGTGCCAGCAGTGCCCCAGCGGATCGTGAGCAGTTCTTC.

V gene TRBV5-6 combines with J gene TRBJ2-7, with 7 nucleotides matching TRBD1. Unmatched junction bases numbered 8, after V lost 0 bases and J lost 2 bases. The CDR3 loop spans 16 amino acids. Germline CDR1 SGHDT, CDR2 YYEEEE. Here the CDR3 reads CASSLVVGGLPYEQYF. The CDR3, as DNA: TGTGCCAGCAGCTTGGTGGTAGGGGGCCTTCCCTACGAGCAGTACTTC.

This clone was seen more than once but under ten times. The chain employs TRBV29-1 and TRBJ2-1; possibly TRBD2 for D (7 bases). Germline CDR1 SQVTM, CDR2 ANQGSEA. V lost 0 bases and J lost 12, with 15 bases in between. This CDR3 is 13 amino acids long. In nucleotides, the CDR3 is TGCAGCGTTGAAGACCACGGGGGGCTAGGGCAGTTCTTC. Amino acid sequence: CSVEDHGGLGQFF.

This clone occurred a few times. The rearrangement uses TRBV6-2 or TRBV6-3 and TRBJ2-7, with 7 positions matching TRBD1. CDR1 MNHEY and CDR2 SVGEGT come from the germline V gene. J lost 6 bases, V lost 5 bases, and 7 bases had no gene match. The CDR3 loop spans 13 amino acids. CDR3 in DNA: TGTGCCAGCAGTCCCGGACAGGTAGCCGAGCAGTACTTC. Residues: CASSPGQVAEQYF.

The rearrangement joins TRBV28 to TRBJ1-2; D perhaps matches TRBD1 (6 bases). The germline gives CDR1 MDHEN, CDR2 SYDVKM. This CDR3 has 13 amino acids. Trimming removed 4 bases at V and 6 bases at J, with 12 bases between. The CDR3 loop reads CASSSPRGDGYTF. The DNA of the CDR3 is TGTGCCAGCAGTTCGCCCAGGGGAGATGGCTACACCTTC.

This clone was seen once. This rearrangement joins TRBV29-1 to TRBJ2-3, with 7 nucleotides matching TRBD1. The V segment lost 5 bases and the J segment 2 bases; nucleotides outside the gene matches: 4. The CDR3 covers 13 residues. The germline V gene encodes CDR1 SQVTM and CDR2 ANQGSEA. The DNA of the CDR3 is TGCAGCGTTCCGGGACAGACCACAGATACGCAGTATTTT. This encodes CSVPGQTTDTQYF.

This clone showed up just once. This sequence joins TRBV7-2 and TRBJ2-3; 7 nucleotides agree with TRBD2. Germline CDR1 is SGHTA and CDR2 is FQGNSA. With 6 bases clipped from V and 2 bases from J, the junction kept 8 bases outside the gene matches. The CDR3 totals 15 residues. CDR3 region: CASSLIAGFTDTQYF. In DNA, the CDR3 is TGTGCCAGCAGTCTAATAGCGGGCTTCACAGATACGCAGTATTTT.

Remarks on this clone: One junction end does not reproduce the germline sequence, and a read error may be involved. This chain links TRBV24-1 with TRBJ2-6, with TRBD1 as a possible D gene (6 bases). CDR1 and CDR2 (germline): KGHDR, SFDVKD. This CDR3 has 13 amino acids. CDR3 nucleotides: TGTGCCACCAGCCCTTCAGGGGTCAACGTCCTGACTTTC. Its translation is CATSPSGVNVLTF.

The V gene is TRBV7-3, the J gene TRBJ2-1, with 12 bases that match TRBD2. The CDR3 sequence is 16 residues long. From germline, CDR1 is SGHTA and CDR2 FQGTGA. The junction had 11 bases not matched to a gene; V was cut back by 5 bases and J by 9 bases. CDR3 bases: TGTGCCAGCAGCCCCCTAGCGGGAGGGCCTAGAAGTGAGCAGTTCTTC. This sequence encodes CASSPLAGGPRSEQFF.

This clone was picked up a small number of times. This chain connects TRBV18 to TRBJ1-4; D might be TRBD1 (6 bases). Per germline, CDR1 KGHSH and CDR2 LQKENI. V lost 2 bases and J lost 6, with 13 bases in between. This CDR3 spans 15 amino acids. The CDR3 DNA is TGTGCCAGCTCACCAACGGGGGGCGTTTATGAAAAACTGTTTTTT. It is translated as CASSPTGGVYEKLFF.

The genes are TRBV28 and TRBJ2-1; 10 bases agree with TRBD2. Trimming cost V 3 bases and J 1 base; bases outside gene matches: 9. Germline values: CDR1 MDHEN, CDR2 SYDVKM. This CDR3 has 18 residues. CDR3 sequence reads: CASSFPLAGVSSYNEQFF. DNA of the CDR3: TGTGCCAGCAGTTTCCCTCTAGCGGGAGTGAGTTCCTACAATGAGCAGTTCTTC.

The rearrangement links TRBV30 to TRBJ2-5; D perhaps matches TRBD1 (5 bases). Looked up from germline, CDR1 is GTSNPN and CDR2 is SVGIG (reference sequence). The CDR3 totals 12 residues. V lost 3 bases and J 5 bases, leaving 10 bases between the germline ends. CDR3 sequence reads: CAWSGQMETQYF. The CDR3, as DNA: TGTGCCTGGAGCGGACAAATGGAGACCCAGTACTTC.

The genes are TRBV28 and TRBJ2-5; 11 nucleotides match TRBD2. This CDR3 region has 16 residues. Per germline, CDR1 MDHEN and CDR2 SYDVKM. After removal of 3 bases from V and 0 bases from J, the junction contained 3 bases not matched to a gene. The CDR3 sequence is CASSLGTSGYQETQYF. CDR3 nucleotide sequence: TGTGCCAGCAGTTTGGGGACTAGCGGATACCAAGAGACCCAGTACTTC.

The chain joins TRBV7-2 to TRBJ2-1, with 10 bases that match TRBD2. Germline loops: CDR1 SGHTA, CDR2 FQGNSA. The CDR3 is 15 amino acids. The trim removed 5 bases at V and 5 bases at J, leaving 6 bases unmatched. The DNA for the CDR3 is TGTGCCAGCAGCACAAGGACTAGCGGAAACAATGAGCAGTTCTTC. This encodes CASSTRTSGNNEQFF.

The chain joins TRBV7-2 to TRBJ2-3, with TRBD1 matching over 7 bases. V lost 3 bases and J lost 0; bases outside the gene matches: 3. The germline CDR1 and CDR2 sequences are SGHTA and FQGNSA. This CDR3 region has 15 residues. The CDR3 sequence is CASSFYRGSTDTQYF. DNA for the CDR3: TGTGCCAGCAGCTTTTACAGGGGCAGCACAGATACGCAGTATTTT.